The 32 T cell receptor beta chains below were found in one sample sequenced in a study of blood T cell repertoires in COVID-19. The table came from immunoSEQ multiplex PCR; TCRdb's copy has only in-frame clones and leaves some out. The data show approximately 7,000 clones, 88% seen once. Sequences were obtained from peripheral blood. These receptors all come from a human donor in a cohort sampled during active COVID-19.

This chain uses TRBV5-1 with TRBJ2-7; D gene uncertain. Trimming took off 1 base at V and 0 bases at J, with 11 bases between the two ends. The germline CDR1 and CDR2 sequences are SGHRS and YFSETQ. This CDR3 has 15 amino acids. The CDR3 region has the DNA TGCGCCAGCAGCTTGCGCAGCGCGAGCTCCTACGAGCAGTACTTC. Protein: CASSLRSASSYEQYF.

This clone was found a few times. The V call is TRBV5-5, the J call TRBJ1-1; D unclear. V was cut by 4 bases and J by 1 base, with 8 bases left in between. CDR1 is SGHKS, CDR2 YYEKEE, per germline (reference sequence). The CDR3 is made up of 13 amino acids. CDR3 DNA sequence: TGTGCCAGCAGCATACACGAGAACACTGAAGCTTTCTTT. Residues: CASSIHENTEAFF.

This clone has more than one count but fewer than ten. The rearrangement uses TRBV6-2 or TRBV6-3 and TRBJ1-6; TRBD1 might be the D (6 bases). The CDR3 is 16 residues long. Trimming pared 0 bases from V and 3 bases from J, leaving 9 bases between. Germline loops: CDR1 MNHEY, CDR2 SVGEGT. CDR3 amino acids: CASSYSRTVYNSPLHF. The CDR3 nucleotides read TGTGCCAGCAGTTACTCAAGGACAGTCTATAATTCACCCCTCCACTTT.

The DNA of the CDR3 is TGTGCCAGCAGCCCGACGACTAGCGGGGGCCAAGAGACCCAGTACTTC. Protein sequence: CASSPTTSGGQETQYF. The gene calls are TRBV4-2 and TRBJ2-5, with TRBD2 identical over 12 bases. Germline CDR1 and CDR2: LGHNA and YNFKEQ. This CDR3 is 16 amino acids long. With 4 bases clipped from V and 1 base from J, the junction kept 4 bases outside the gene matches.

This rearrangement joins TRBV9 to TRBJ2-3; TRBD1 agrees at 10 bases. The germline CDR1 and CDR2 sequences are SGDLS and YYNGEE. After removal of 2 bases from V and 4 bases from J, the junction contained 4 bases not matched to a gene. This CDR3 is 15 amino acids long. CDR3 nucleotides: TGTGCCAGCAGCGTCGATGGACAGGGGGCAGATACGCAGTATTTT. It codes for CASSVDGQGADTQYF.

This sequence joins TRBV5-1 and TRBJ2-5, with 7 positions matching TRBD1. The CDR3 extends over 15 amino acids. Germline CDR1 SGHRS, CDR2 YFSETQ. Unmatched junction bases numbered 7, after V lost 0 bases and J lost 5 bases. This CDR3 reads CASSLVGTEEETQYF. The CDR3 nucleotides are TGCGCCAGCAGCTTGGTCGGGACAGAAGAGGAGACCCAGTACTTC. Complete variable domain (other parts from reference TRBV5-1 and TRBJ2-5): KAGVTQTPRYLIKTRGQQVTLSCSPISGHRSVSWYQQTPGQGLQFLFEYFSETQRNKGNFPGRFSGRQFSNSRSEMNVSTLELGDSALYLCASSLVGTEEETQYFGPGTRLLVL.

The chain links TRBV4-1 to TRBJ2-7; D gene ambiguous. Germline loops: CDR1 MGHRA, CDR2 YSYEKL. The CDR3 is 14 residues long. V was cut by 1 base and J by 6 bases, with 13 bases left in between. For the CDR3, the DNA is TGCGCCAGCAGCCAAGTAACGGAAACGGGCGAGCAGTACTTC. Its protein product is CASSQVTETGEQYF.

The rearrangement links TRBV6-6 to TRBJ2-7, with 7 bases matching TRBD1. V shed 2 bases and J 1 base; nucleotides not matched to a gene: 5. Germline values: CDR1 MNHNY, CDR2 SVGAGI (reference sequence). The CDR3 covers 15 residues. This chain's CDR3 is CASSYVRQGSYEQYF. The CDR3 nucleotides are TGTGCCAGCAGTTACGTAAGACAGGGTTCCTACGAGCAGTACTTC.

The chain is built from TRBV6-2 or TRBV6-3 and TRBJ2-1; D is ambiguous. Germline V gene sequence: CDR1 MNHEY, CDR2 SVGEGT. V was clipped by 5 bases and J by 8 bases, with 13 bases between them. The CDR3 runs to 13 residues. In DNA, the CDR3 is TGTGCCAGCAGTGATAGCTATAGGCATGAGCAGTTCTTC. This sequence encodes CASSDSYRHEQFF.

The rearrangement uses TRBV18 and TRBJ2-3; possible D gene TRBD1, 6 bases. V was pared by 1 base and J by 4 bases, with 12 bases between. Looked up from germline, CDR1 is KGHSH and CDR2 is LQKENI. This CDR3 contains 15 residues. The CDR3 DNA sequence: TGTGCCAGCTCACCACTTACACAGGGCCCAGATACGCAGTATTTT. Translation: CASSPLTQGPDTQYF.

The gene calls are TRBV7-9 and TRBJ2-1, with D uncertain. The CDR3 covers 12 residues. V was shortened by 7 bases and J by 9 bases, with 13 bases between the two germline ends. Germline V CDR1 and CDR2: SEHNR, FQNEAQ (reference sequence). The CDR3 DNA sequence: TGTGCCAGCACCCCCCTACTCGGTGAGCAGTTCTTC. Its translation is CASTPLLGEQFF.

This clone was recorded only once. The V and J genes are TRBV19 and TRBJ2-7; 7 bases fit TRBD2. Germline CDR1 LNHDA, CDR2 SQIVND (reference sequence). The CDR3 has 16 residues. V was pared by 6 bases and J by 3 bases, with 14 bases of the junction left unmatched. In nucleotides, the CDR3 is TGTGCCAGTAGCCGAGGGTGGCTAGCGGCCAACTACGAGCAGTACTTC. It is translated as CASSRGWLAANYEQYF.

The DNA for the CDR3 is TGTGCCACCTCACGGGTTAACACCGGGGAGCTGTTTTTT. It codes for CATSRVNTGELFF. V gene TRBV12-3 or TRBV12-4 combines with J gene TRBJ2-2; D is uncertain. The CDR3 runs to 13 residues. The V gene lost 10 bases and the J gene lost 2 bases, with 11 bases spanning the gap.

This clone was counted once. V is TRBV20-1 and J is TRBJ1-2; D is possibly TRBD1 (6 bases). The V gene's germline CDR1 is DFQATT and CDR2 SNEGSKA (reference sequence). Between the trimmed V and J ends, which lost 6 bases and 4 bases, there was a span of 15 bases. The length of the CDR3 is 13 residues. CDR3 sequence (DNA): TGCAGTGCCAGTAAACAGGGCAGCTATGGCTACACCTTC. Protein: CSASKQGSYGYTF.

This chain joins TRBV27 and TRBJ1-2; TRBD1 matches 10 bases. The CDR3 extends over 14 amino acids. Losses at the gene ends were 4 bases for V and 5 bases for J; bases not matched to a gene: 4. Germline V lookup: CDR1 MNHEY, CDR2 SMNVEV (reference sequence). For the CDR3, the DNA is TGTGCCAGCAGTTCCGGACAGGGGGGGTATGGCTACACCTTC. Encoded protein: CASSSGQGGYGYTF.

This clone appeared a single time. The chain employs TRBV21-1 and TRBJ2-5; the table's D call TRBD2 went unverified against the DNA. TRBV21-1 is given as a pseudogene. This CDR3 spans 22 amino acids. CDR3 in DNA: TGTGCCAGCAGCAAAGGAAGCGACCTTTACCGGAGGACTAGCGGCGGCAGGGAGACCCAGTACTTC. Its translation: CASSKGSDLYRRTSGGRETQYF.

Only one count was recorded for this clone. This chain connects TRBV12-3 or TRBV12-4 to TRBJ1-2; 7 bases agree with TRBD1. The J segment lost 2 bases and the V segment lost 6 bases, leaving 3 bases of the junction unmatched. The CDR3 consists of 13 residues. CDR3 DNA: TGTGCCAGCAGGCGGACAGGAAACTATGGCTACACCTTC. Protein sequence: CASRRTGNYGYTF.

This clone has a handful of counts. This chain uses TRBV7-3 with TRBJ2-7; 10 nucleotides match TRBD1. The CDR3 is 14 amino acids. The V and J ends lost 3 bases and 2 bases, in that order; junction bases with no gene match: 1. Germline CDR1 SGHTA, CDR2 FQGTGA. CDR3 nucleotide sequence: TGTGCCAGCAGCTTCGGGACAGGGGCCTACGAGCAGTACTTC. It yields the protein CASSFGTGAYEQYF.

V and J are TRBV11-2 and TRBJ2-3; 9 bases line up with TRBD2. The germline CDR1 and CDR2 sequences are SGHAT and FQNNGV. CDR3 length: 11 residues. The V gene end was trimmed by 5 bases and the J gene end by 12 bases; junction bases not matched to a gene: 3. The CDR3 coding sequence is TGTGCCAGCAGCCGCGGGACTAGCCAGTATTTT. Translating gives CASSRGTSQYF.

J is TRBJ2-7 and V is TRBV6-6; TRBD1 is a possible D gene (6 bases). Germline CDR1 reads MNHNY; CDR2 reads SVGAGI (reference sequence). The CDR3 is made up of 15 amino acids. V was shortened by 2 bases and J by 0 bases, with 11 bases between the two germline ends. CDR3 in amino acids: CASSYGTGPSYEQYF. The DNA for the CDR3 is TGTGCCAGCAGTTACGGAACAGGGCCCTCCTACGAGCAGTACTTC.

The V gene is TRBV21-1, the J gene TRBJ2-1; the D call of TRBD1 is as the table states it, not checked on the DNA. TRBV21-1 is designated a pseudogene. This CDR3 has 17 residues. The CDR3 spells CASSKGTGQRSYNEQFF. The CDR3 nucleotides read TGTGCCAGCAGCAAAGGGACAGGGCAACGCTCCTACAATGAGCAGTTCTTC.

This chain uses TRBV24-1 with TRBJ2-1; 10 positions agree with TRBD2. Trimming took 7 bases from V and 7 from J; bases not matched to a gene: 6. Germline CDR1 reads KGHDR; CDR2 reads SFDVKD. The CDR3 extends over 14 amino acids. CDR3 coding DNA: TGTGCCACCAGGGAGACTAGCGGGCAGAATGAGCAGTTCTTC. Translated: CATRETSGQNEQFF.

The chain links TRBV15 to TRBJ2-2; the match to TRBD2 covers 7 bases. V lost 3 bases to trimming and J lost 0 bases; unmatched junction nucleotides: 1. Germline V gene lookup returns CDR1 LNHNV and CDR2 YYDKDF (reference sequence). The CDR3 loop spans 15 amino acids. The CDR3, as DNA: TGTGCCACCAGCAGGCGGGGGTCGAACACCGGGGAGCTGTTTTTT. Translation: CATSRRGSNTGELFF.

The chain is built from TRBV19 and TRBJ1-5; 9 bases align to TRBD1. CDR1 is LNHDA, CDR2 SQIVND, per germline (reference sequence). This CDR3 is built from 20 residues. J gave up 0 bases and V 6 bases, and 18 bases lay outside the gene matches. CDR3: CASSVVWGDRDVYSNQPQHF. The CDR3 region has the DNA TGTGCCAGTAGCGTAGTATGGGGGGACAGGGACGTTTATAGCAATCAGCCCCAGCATTTT. Drawing the rest from reference TRBV19 and TRBJ1-5, the complete variable domain is DGGITQSPKYLFRKEGQNVTLSCEQNLNHDAMYWYRQDPGQGLRLIYYSQIVNDFQKGDIAEGYSVSREKKESFPLTVTSAQKNPTAFYLCASSVVWGDRDVYSNQPQHFGDGTRLSIL.

The V call is TRBV7-6, the J call TRBJ1-1; 7 positions match TRBD1. The CDR3 covers 15 residues. V dropped 5 bases and J dropped 0; count of bases not matched to a gene: 6. Looked up from germline, CDR1 is SGHVS and CDR2 is FNYEAQ. The CDR3 reads CASSPQGIVNTEAFF. The DNA for the CDR3 is TGTGCCAGCAGCCCACAGGGGATTGTGAACACTGAAGCTTTCTTT.

The rearrangement joins TRBV7-9 to TRBJ2-4; 11 bases agree with TRBD2. The CDR3 consists of 17 residues. The germline CDR1 and CDR2 sequences are SEHNR and FQNEAQ (reference sequence). Trimming cost V 2 bases and J 8 bases; bases outside gene matches: 11. CDR3 loop: CASSLWGLTSGSYIQYF. In DNA, the CDR3 is TGTGCCAGCAGCTTATGGGGGCTTACTAGCGGGAGTTACATTCAGTACTTC.

CDR3 coding DNA: TGTGCCAGCAGCTTAGAAGCGGGGAACTACGAGCAGTACTTC. It is translated as CASSLEAGNYEQYF. The chain is built from TRBV13 and TRBJ2-7, with 7 bases lining up with TRBD2. Losses at the gene ends were 1 base for V and 3 bases for J; bases not matched to a gene: 3. Germline-derived CDR1 and CDR2 are PRHDT and FYEKMQ (reference sequence). This CDR3 spans 14 amino acids.

The chain combines TRBV6-1 with TRBJ2-5; 8 positions match TRBD1. V lost 3 bases to trimming and J lost 1 base; unmatched junction nucleotides: 7. The CDR3 totals 16 residues. Germline V gene sequence: CDR1 MNHNS, CDR2 SASEGT. The CDR3 nucleotides read TGTGCCAGCAGTGACCCGGGACAGGACTTCCAAGAGACCCAGTACTTC. Amino acid sequence: CASSDPGQDFQETQYF.

The chain uses TRBV5-1 and TRBJ2-1, with D uncertain. Trimming took 0 bases from V and 6 from J, leaving 4 bases between them. Per the germline V gene, CDR1 is SGHRS and CDR2 is YFSETQ. This CDR3 region has 12 residues. CDR3 amino acids: CASSLESNEQFF. CDR3 in DNA: TGCGCCAGCAGCTTGGAGAGCAATGAGCAGTTCTTC.

The rearrangement uses TRBV18 and TRBJ2-3; 8 bases line up with TRBD2. CDR1 KGHSH and CDR2 LQKENI come from the germline V gene. The CDR3 has 15 residues. Trimming took 1 base from V and 2 from J; bases not matched to a gene: 2. CDR3 nucleotides: TGTGCCAGCTCACCACTAGCGGGAACCACAGATACGCAGTATTTT. As protein: CASSPLAGTTDTQYF.

The chain carries TRBV10-1 and TRBJ2-1; D remains unclear. Germline V gene sequence: CDR1 WNHNN, CDR2 SYGVQD (reference sequence). The V end was cut by 5 bases, the J end by 9 bases, with 8 bases between. This CDR3 has 11 residues. The CDR3 is CASSNTGEQFF. CDR3 sequence (DNA): TGCGCCAGCAGTAATACTGGTGAGCAGTTCTTC.

This clone was observed a single time. The V and J genes are TRBV14 and TRBJ2-3, with 11 bases lining up with TRBD2. The CDR3 extends over 16 amino acids. The V gene's germline CDR1 is SGHDN and CDR2 FVKESK. V shed 4 bases, J shed 0 bases, and the junction held 3 bases outside the gene matches. CDR3 in DNA: TGTGCCAGCAGCCTACGGACTAGCGGGAGCACAGATACGCAGTATTTT. Protein: CASSLRTSGSTDTQYF.